This is a list of T cell receptor beta chains from one sample in a study of high-grade serous ovarian cancer treatment subgroups. Data came from immunoSEQ multiplex PCR; TCRdb stores just in-frame clones and leaves some out. The table shows 30,000 to 40,000 clones, with approximately 80% occurring only once. Sequenced sample: tumor tissue. The receptor source for this set is a human donor with high-grade serous ovarian cancer. The CDR3 runs from the conserved cysteine through the conserved F or W. A D gene is named only where the DNA matches it firmly. Some rows mark clone size as missing; the rest say once, few, many or name a class of expanded clone.

cdr3_length	clone_size	v_call	d_call	j_call	cdr3_aa	cdr3_nt
15	-	TRBV28	TRBD2	TRBJ2-7	CASSPGTSGSHEQYF	TGTGCCAGCAGCCCCGGGACTAGCGGGAGCCACGAGCAGTACTTC
14	-	TRBV18	-	TRBJ2-7	CASSPPATYYEQYF	TGTGCCAGCTCACCGCCGGCGACTTACTACGAGCAGTACTTC
12	-	TRBV14	-	TRBJ1-2	CASSHGLYGYTF	TGTGCCAGCAGCCATGGTCTCTATGGCTACACCTTC
15	-	TRBV4-3	TRBD1	TRBJ2-3	CASSQVRDRTDTQYF	TGCGCCAGCAGCCAAGTCCGGGACAGGACAGATACGCAGTATTTT
13	few	TRBV6-6	-	TRBJ1-1	CASSLQGTTEAFF	TGTGCCAGCAGTCTACAGGGAACCACTGAAGCTTTCTTT
14	-	TRBV25-1	-	TRBJ1-5	CASSDVQGNQPQHF	TGTGCCAGCAGTGATGTACAGGGAAATCAGCCCCAGCATTTT
16	few	TRBV28	TRBD1	TRBJ1-1	CASSYTRDSAHTEAFF	TGTGCCAGCAGCTACACGAGGGACAGTGCACACACTGAAGCTTTCTTT
13	-	TRBV6-1	-	TRBJ1-3	CASSEVRGNTIYF	TGTGCCAGCAGTGAAGTTCGCGGAAACACCATATATTTT
11	-	TRBV6-5	-	TRBJ1-1	CASRQNTEAFF	TGTGCCAGCCGACAGAACACTGAAGCTTTCTTT
12	-	TRBV6-5	-	TRBJ1-1	CASQVGDTEAFF	TGTGCCTCGCAGGTCGGGGACACTGAAGCTTTCTTT
16	-	TRBV29-1	TRBD1	TRBJ1-4	CSVGTGIRATNEKLFF	TGCAGCGTAGGGACAGGGATAAGGGCAACTAATGAAAAACTGTTTTTT
15	-	TRBV4-3	TRBD2	TRBJ2-1	CASSLTSGRYNEQFF	TGCGCCAGCAGCCTAACTAGCGGGAGGTACAATGAGCAGTTCTTC
15	-	TRBV27	TRBD2	TRBJ2-1	CASSFLREPYNEQFF	TGTGCCAGCAGTTTTTTGCGGGAGCCCTACAATGAGCAGTTCTTC
16	-	TRBV2	-	TRBJ2-7	CASRHPRGAFSYEQYF	TGTGCCAGCAGACACCCAAGGGGAGCCTTCTCCTACGAGCAGTACTTC
15	-	TRBV7-8	-	TRBJ1-5	CASSLIGPLAQPQHF	TGTGCCAGCAGCTTAATCGGTCCACTTGCCCAGCCCCAGCATTTT
12	few	TRBV6-6	-	TRBJ1-1	CASSQKNTEAFF	TGTGCCAGCAGCCAAAAGAACACTGAAGCTTTCTTT
13	-	TRBV27	-	TRBJ1-1	CASSSGADTEAFF	TGTGCCAGCAGTTCGGGGGCCGACACTGAAGCTTTCTTT
16	-	TRBV5-4	-	TRBJ2-5	CASSLGRAARQETQYF	TGTGCCAGCAGCTTGGGACGGGCAGCAAGGCAAGAGACCCAGTACTTC
15	-	TRBV14	TRBD2	TRBJ2-5	CASSPRLAGLETQYF	TGTGCCAGCAGCCCTAGACTAGCGGGACTGGAGACCCAGTACTTC
13	few	TRBV4-3	-	TRBJ1-5	CASSQKLSRAQHF	TGCGCCAGCAGCCAAAAACTTAGCAGGGCCCAGCATTTT